This record concerns one TCR beta chain sequence. Its antigen remains unidentified. Per-base quality was not reported, and no clone a single base away is much larger than it. V ends up 3 bases short and J 3 bases short, with an unmatched junction base count of 8. The germline V gene (reference sequence) gives CDR1 as MNHEY and CDR2 as SMNVEV. Its CDR3 holds 16 amino acids, cysteine through phenylalanine. CDR3 DNA only is kept here, 48 bases in frame from base 1. The data derive from a study of blood T cell repertoires in COVID-19 (TCRdb year 2020). Regarding the study in general: The collaborator samples originated in the United States, Italy and Spain and spanned the acute and convalescent phases of COVID-19. A de-identified subject ID, COVID-19 status, age in years and sex were almost always included in the sample metadata. The repertoires were made available in a free public database intended to serve as a resource for research on the immune response to SARS-CoV-2. Where HLA class I and class II types were available, the types were taken from metadata supplied by the sample provider, not from assay-based typing. Samples came from the ongoing ImmuneRACE study (first 160 participants) plus 1,254 subjects from 6 global collaborators. The material from the prospective study consisted of cDNA or gDNA derived from T cells, B-cell-depleted T cells, or PBMCs. Subjects who had been exposed to COVID-19, were actively infected with it, or had recovered from it provided the deeply sampled blood TCRbeta repertoires that made up the dataset. Overall study results and their limits: How much clinical and demographic metadata was included differed by source and by participant, and the metadata was provided uncurated.

TCRbeta CDR3 regions were amplified from genomic DNA using the immunoSEQ Assay, a bias-controlled multiplex PCR. Per the source publication's procedure: The number of nucleated cells in each sample was estimated from the amplification of reference gene primers within the assay. To quantify the absolute abundance of each unique TCRbeta CDR3 rearrangement, sequence reads were collapsed and filtered. For each sample, productive Simpson clonality was calculated as the square root of Simpson's diversity index across productive rearrangements. TCRdb's version of the immuneACCESS table is confined to in-frame rearrangements and falls short of the full clone set. An unresolved V gene accounts for under half of the shortfall where checked; the remainder is of unknown origin. D and trimming come from the DNA, and the V and J calls and clone size come from that table. This sample gives roughly 220,000 clones in total; 84% of them show up just once. Nearly 20% of the sample is held by the ten biggest clonotypes.

The collaborating institutions used their own protocols to collect whole blood in K2EDTA tubes. For TCRbeta analysis, collaborators shipped samples as frozen whole blood, isolated PBMCs, or DNA extracted from either of those sample types. The sequenced sample consisted of peripheral blood. The rearranged chain carries TRBV27 and TRBJ2-1; 7 bases in between match TRBD2. The TCR sequence derives from a young man with active or convalescent COVID-19. The DNA sequence is TGTGCCAGCAGTTTGGGGGGACTACCCAACTACAATGAGCAGTTCTTC. Its protein reads: CASSLGGLPNYNEQFF.